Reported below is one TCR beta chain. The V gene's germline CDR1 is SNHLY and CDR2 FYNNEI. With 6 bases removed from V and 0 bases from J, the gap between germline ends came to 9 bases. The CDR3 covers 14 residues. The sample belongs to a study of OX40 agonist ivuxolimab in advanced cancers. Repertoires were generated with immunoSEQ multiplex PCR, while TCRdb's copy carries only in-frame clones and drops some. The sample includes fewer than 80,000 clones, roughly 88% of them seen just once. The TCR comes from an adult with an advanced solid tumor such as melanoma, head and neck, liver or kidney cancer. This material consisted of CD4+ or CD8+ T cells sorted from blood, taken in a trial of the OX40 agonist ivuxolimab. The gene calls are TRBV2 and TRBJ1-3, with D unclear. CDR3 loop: CASRSWDSGNTIYF. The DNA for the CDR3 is TGTGCCAGCAGAAGCTGGGACTCTGGAAACACCATATATTTT.